A selection of T cell receptor beta chains follows, all from one sample in a study of cytomegalovirus exposure and HLA in healthy donors. Sequenced by immunoSEQ multiplex PCR; TCRdb stores in-frame clones only, minus some. The sample lists 100,000 to 150,000 clones, approximately 84% occurring once. Sequencing was done on a sample of PBMCs. These receptors all stem from a boy aged 2-9 years in good health and CMV-seronegative. The CDR3 runs from the conserved cysteine through the conserved F or W. The D gene is left open where the match is weak. The size field is filled for only some rows; it gives once, few, many or a size class.

DNA: TGCGCCAGCAGCCAAGATGCAGGGGATCATGGCTACACCTTC
CDR3: CASSQDAGDHGYTF
V: TRBV4-1
size: .
D: .
J: TRBJ1-2

DNA: TGCGCCAGCAGCCAAGGGCGGACTAGACCATTCGATGAGCAGTTCTTC
CDR3: CASSQGRTRPFDEQFF
V: TRBV4-3
size: once
D: TRBD2
J: TRBJ2-1

DNA: TGTGCCAGCAGCCAGGGACAGGGGGCGATCTACGAGCAGTACTTC
CDR3: CASSQGQGAIYEQYF
V: TRBV5-6
size: .
D: TRBD1
J: TRBJ2-7

DNA: TGTGCCAGCAGCCGGATCAGCGGGAGTACCTACAATGAGCAGTTCTTC
CDR3: CASSRISGSTYNEQFF
V: TRBV27
size: .
D: TRBD2
J: TRBJ2-1

DNA: TGCGCCAGCAGCTTTGGCAGGGAGGGATATGGCTACACCTTC
CDR3: CASSFGREGYGYTF
V: TRBV5-1
size: .
D: .
J: TRBJ1-2

DNA: TGCGCCAGCAGCCAGGAGAACAGGGGGCCGGACGAGCAGTACTTC
CDR3: CASSQENRGPDEQYF
V: TRBV4-1
size: .
D: TRBD1
J: TRBJ2-7

DNA: TGTGCCAGTAGTGTAACAACAGGGGATCCGGATGGCTACACCTTC
CDR3: CASSVTTGDPDGYTF
V: TRBV19
size: .
D: TRBD1
J: TRBJ1-2

DNA: TGTGCCAGCAGCTCGGGACTAGCGGGAGTATACAATGAGCAGTTCTTC
CDR3: CASSSGLAGVYNEQFF
V: TRBV13
size: .
D: TRBD2
J: TRBJ2-1

DNA: TGTGCCAGCAGTGAGACACCTTATAGCAATCAGCCCCAGCATTTT
CDR3: CASSETPYSNQPQHF
V: TRBV2
size: .
D: .
J: TRBJ1-5

DNA: TGTGCCAGTAGTTCTACTCCGGGACAGGGGTTATACGAGCAGTACTTC
CDR3: CASSSTPGQGLYEQYF
V: TRBV19
size: .
D: TRBD1
J: TRBJ2-7

DNA: TGTGCCAGCAGCCTCAGGGTAGGGTTACCCGCTGGCAGGTCGCAGTATTTT
CDR3: CASSLRVGLPAGRSQYF
V: TRBV13
size: .
D: .
J: TRBJ2-3

DNA: TGTGCCAGCAGCCCGCGGGACCCTACCTCCGAGGAGACCCAGTACTTC
CDR3: CASSPRDPTSEETQYF
V: TRBV7-9
size: .
D: .
J: TRBJ2-5

DNA: TGTGCCAGCAGTTTGGCAGGGCTGAACACTGAAGCTTTCTTT
CDR3: CASSLAGLNTEAFF
V: TRBV27
size: .
D: .
J: TRBJ1-1

DNA: TGTGCCAGTGGCTCGGGGGGGGATTGGGATACGCAGTATTTT
CDR3: CASGSGGDWDTQYF
V: TRBV19
size: .
D: TRBD2
J: TRBJ2-3

DNA: TGTGCCAGCAGTGAAGCACCGATGGCGGCGAATCAGCCCCAGCATTTT
CDR3: CASSEAPMAANQPQHF
V: TRBV2
size: .
D: .
J: TRBJ1-5

DNA: TGTGCCAGCAGTGCCCGCGGGACTATAAACAGCAAAAACATTCAGTACTTC
CDR3: CASSARGTINSKNIQYF
V: TRBV27
size: .
D: TRBD2
J: TRBJ2-4

DNA: TGTGCCAGCTCTCCCTTAATGAGCTCCTACAATGAGCAGTTCTTC
CDR3: CASSPLMSSYNEQFF
V: TRBV18
size: .
D: .
J: TRBJ2-1

DNA: TGCGCCAGCAGCCCCGGACTAGCGGGAGGGGTCTCCTACAATGAGCAGTTCTTC
CDR3: CASSPGLAGGVSYNEQFF
V: TRBV5-1
size: .
D: TRBD2
J: TRBJ2-1

DNA: TGCGCCAGCACCTCTGGGGGGTCTGGGGCCAACGTCCTGACTTTC
CDR3: CASTSGGSGANVLTF
V: TRBV5-1
size: .
D: .
J: TRBJ2-6

DNA: TGTGCCAGCAGCTGGGACAGGGGAAACACCGGGGAGCTGTTTTTT
CDR3: CASSWDRGNTGELFF
V: TRBV9
size: .
D: TRBD1
J: TRBJ2-2

DNA: TGTGCCAGTAGCCAGGGCCTCTACAATGAGCAGTTCTTC
CDR3: CASSQGLYNEQFF
V: TRBV9
size: .
D: .
J: TRBJ2-1

DNA: TGTGCCAGCACCCCCGGGATAGGGCGGGCGAGTAGCTACACCTTC
CDR3: CASTPGIGRASSYTF
V: TRBV25-1
size: .
D: .
J: TRBJ1-2

DNA: TGTGCCAGCAGCTTAGTAGAGCACAGCAACACTGAAGCTTTCTTT
CDR3: CASSLVEHSNTEAFF
V: TRBV7-8
size: .
D: .
J: TRBJ1-1

DNA: TGTGCCAGCAGCCCCAAGGTGGCGGGGTCCCCCACTGAAGCTTTCTTT
CDR3: CASSPKVAGSPTEAFF
V: TRBV7-6
size: .
D: .
J: TRBJ1-1

DNA: TGTGCCAGCAGGGACAGCGACAGGACCAATCAGCCCCAGCATTTT
CDR3: CASRDSDRTNQPQHF
V: TRBV6-5
size: once
D: .
J: TRBJ1-5

DNA: TGTGCCAGCAGCTTAACGAGGGCCCAGTACTTC
CDR3: CASSLTRAQYF
V: TRBV7-2
size: once
D: .
J: TRBJ2-5

DNA: TGTGCCAGCAGCGTTATTGACTTGAACACTGAAGCTTTCTTT
CDR3: CASSVIDLNTEAFF
V: TRBV9
size: .
D: .
J: TRBJ1-1

DNA: TGTGCCAGCAGCCCCTCCCCTACGGGAGATTTCAACGAGCAGTACTTC
CDR3: CASSPSPTGDFNEQYF
V: TRBV4-2
size: .
D: .
J: TRBJ2-7

DNA: TGCAGCGCACGACAGGGGGGACTGACTGAAGCTTTCTTT
CDR3: CSARQGGLTEAFF
V: TRBV29-1
size: .
D: TRBD1
J: TRBJ1-1

DNA: TGCGCCAGCAGCTTGGCTACAGGTGACCTTCACAGCTCCTACAATGAGCAGTTCTTC
CDR3: CASSLATGDLHSSYNEQFF
V: TRBV5-1
size: .
D: .
J: TRBJ2-1

DNA: TGCAGCCTCGAAGGGCGGGAGAGTTACAATGAGCAGTTCTTC
CDR3: CSLEGRESYNEQFF
V: TRBV29-1
size: .
D: TRBD2
J: TRBJ2-1

DNA: TGCAGCGTTGGGACAGGGGTCCTCGAGCAGTACTTC
CDR3: CSVGTGVLEQYF
V: TRBV29-1
size: .
D: TRBD1
J: TRBJ2-7